What follows is one T cell receptor beta chain and its context. Individuals aged about 18 to 90 years were recruited from fewer than 25 US areas. Under the authors' procedure: Amplified reference gene primers provided the basis for estimating nucleated cell counts. Measured with immunoSEQ multiplex PCR; TCRdb has only the in-frame clones, and not every one. V and J calls and clone size are as listed in that table; D and trimming were resolved from the DNA. The sample contains about 310,000 clones, roughly 89% of which appear only once. The data belong to a study of blood T cell repertoires in COVID-19. About the study: The samples span acute and convalescent COVID-19 from the United States, Italy and Spain. The analysed material was cDNA or gDNA that came from T cells, B-cell-depleted T cells, or PBMCs.

Specimen: PBMCs or T cells enriched from blood (not recorded which). This sequence originates from a man in his sixties who had recovered from COVID-19.

The CDR3 sequence: CASSSRTSGSYEQYF. CDR3 DNA: TGCGCCAGCAGCTCCAGGACTAGCGGGAGCTACGAGCAGTACTTC. The genes are TRBV4-1 and TRBJ2-7, with TRBD2 matching 13 bases. V lost 5 bases to trimming and J lost 3 bases; unmatched junction nucleotides: 4. Germline V CDR1 and CDR2: MGHRA, YSYEKL. This CDR3 spans 15 amino acids.